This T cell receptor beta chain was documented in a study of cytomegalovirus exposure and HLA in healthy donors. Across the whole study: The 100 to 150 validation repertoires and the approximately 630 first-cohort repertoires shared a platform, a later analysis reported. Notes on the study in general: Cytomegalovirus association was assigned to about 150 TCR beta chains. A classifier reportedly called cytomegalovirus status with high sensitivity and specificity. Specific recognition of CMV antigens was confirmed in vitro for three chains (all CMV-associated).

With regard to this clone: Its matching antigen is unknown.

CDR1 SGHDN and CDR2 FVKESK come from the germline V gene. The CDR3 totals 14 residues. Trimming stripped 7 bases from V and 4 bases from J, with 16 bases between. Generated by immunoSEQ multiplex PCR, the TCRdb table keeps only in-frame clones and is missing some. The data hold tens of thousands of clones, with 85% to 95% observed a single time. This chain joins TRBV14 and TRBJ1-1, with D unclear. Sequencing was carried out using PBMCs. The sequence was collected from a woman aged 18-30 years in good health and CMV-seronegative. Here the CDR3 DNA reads TGTGCCAGCAAACGCGAGACTCAGAGCACTGAAGCTTTCTTT. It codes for CASKRETQSTEAFF. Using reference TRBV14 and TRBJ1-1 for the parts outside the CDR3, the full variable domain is EAGVTQFPSHSVIEKGQTVTLRCDPISGHDNLYWYRRVMGKEIKFLLHFVKESKQDESGMPNNRFLAERTGGTYSTLKVQPAELEDSGVYFCASKRETQSTEAFFGQGTRLTVV.